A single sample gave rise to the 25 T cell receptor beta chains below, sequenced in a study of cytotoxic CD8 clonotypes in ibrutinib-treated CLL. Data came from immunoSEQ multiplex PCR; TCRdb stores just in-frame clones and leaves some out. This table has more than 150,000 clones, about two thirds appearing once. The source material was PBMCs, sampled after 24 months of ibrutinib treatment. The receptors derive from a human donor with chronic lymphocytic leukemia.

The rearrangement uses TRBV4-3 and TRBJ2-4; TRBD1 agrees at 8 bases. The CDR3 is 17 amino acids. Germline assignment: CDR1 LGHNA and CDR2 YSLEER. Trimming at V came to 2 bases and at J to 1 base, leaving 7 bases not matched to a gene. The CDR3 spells CASSQRQGIRAKNIQYF. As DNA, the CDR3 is TGCGCCAGCAGCCAACGACAGGGGATCAGGGCCAAAAACATTCAGTACTTC.

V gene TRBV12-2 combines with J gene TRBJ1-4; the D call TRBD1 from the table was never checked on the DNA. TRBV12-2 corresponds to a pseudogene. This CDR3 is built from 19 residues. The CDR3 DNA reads TGTGCAAGTCGCTGGGCAACGGCCGGGACAGGGGCAACTAATGAAAAACTGTTTTTT. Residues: CASRWATAGTGATNEKLFF.

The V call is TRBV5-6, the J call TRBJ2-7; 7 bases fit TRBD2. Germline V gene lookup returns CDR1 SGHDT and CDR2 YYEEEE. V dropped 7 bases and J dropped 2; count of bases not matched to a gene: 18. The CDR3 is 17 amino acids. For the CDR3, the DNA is TGTGCCAGCTACTCTTACTGGGTAGGCGGGAGCGCCTACGAGCAGTACTTC. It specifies CASYSYWVGGSAYEQYF.

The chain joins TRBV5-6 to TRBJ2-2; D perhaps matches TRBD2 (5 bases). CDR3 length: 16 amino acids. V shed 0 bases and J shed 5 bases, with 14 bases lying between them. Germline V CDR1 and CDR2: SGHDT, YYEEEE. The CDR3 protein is CASSLALLRETGELFF. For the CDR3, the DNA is TGTGCCAGCAGCTTGGCCTTATTGAGGGAAACCGGGGAGCTGTTTTTT.

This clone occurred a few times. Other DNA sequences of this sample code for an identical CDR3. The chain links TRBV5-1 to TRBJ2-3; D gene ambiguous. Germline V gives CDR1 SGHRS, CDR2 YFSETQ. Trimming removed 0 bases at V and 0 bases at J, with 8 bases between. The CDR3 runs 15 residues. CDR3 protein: CASSLERPSTDTQYF. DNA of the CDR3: TGCGCCAGCAGCTTGGAAAGGCCTAGCACAGATACGCAGTATTTT.

For the CDR3, the DNA is TGCGCCAGCAGCCGAGTTGGACAGGGGGCCTACGAGCAGTACTTC. Translating it yields CASSRVGQGAYEQYF. This sequence joins TRBV4-3 and TRBJ2-7; 10 nucleotides agree with TRBD1. After removal of 4 bases from V and 2 bases from J, the junction contained 5 bases not matched to a gene. The CDR3 length is 15 residues. Germline V gene lookup returns CDR1 LGHNA and CDR2 YSLEER.

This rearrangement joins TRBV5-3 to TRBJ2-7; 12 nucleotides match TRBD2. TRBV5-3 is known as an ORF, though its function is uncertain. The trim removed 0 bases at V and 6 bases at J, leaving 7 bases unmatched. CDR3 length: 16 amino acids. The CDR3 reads CARSLGRTSGTGEQYF. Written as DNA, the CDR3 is TGTGCCAGAAGCTTGGGAAGGACTAGCGGGACTGGCGAGCAGTACTTC.

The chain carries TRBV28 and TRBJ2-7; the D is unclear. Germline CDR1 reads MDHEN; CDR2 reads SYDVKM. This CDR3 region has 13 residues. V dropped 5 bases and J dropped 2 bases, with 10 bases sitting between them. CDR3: CASSIPLAYEQYF. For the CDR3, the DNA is TGTGCCAGCAGTATACCCCTAGCCTACGAGCAGTACTTC.

In DNA, the CDR3 is TGCGCCAGCAGCCAAGATGGGATAGCGGGTATCCAAGAGACCCAGTACTTC. Protein product: CASSQDGIAGIQETQYF. The chain links TRBV4-3 to TRBJ2-5; 7 nucleotides align to TRBD2. Losses at the gene ends were 0 bases for V and 1 base for J; bases not matched to a gene: 8. Per germline, CDR1 LGHNA and CDR2 YSLEER. This CDR3 region has 17 residues.

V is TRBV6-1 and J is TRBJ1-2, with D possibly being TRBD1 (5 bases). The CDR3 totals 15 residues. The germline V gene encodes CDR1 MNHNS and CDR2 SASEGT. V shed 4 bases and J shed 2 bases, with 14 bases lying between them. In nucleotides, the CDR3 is TGTGCCAGCAGTGTGGAGGGGTTTTCCAACTATGGCTACACCTTC. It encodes CASSVEGFSNYGYTF.

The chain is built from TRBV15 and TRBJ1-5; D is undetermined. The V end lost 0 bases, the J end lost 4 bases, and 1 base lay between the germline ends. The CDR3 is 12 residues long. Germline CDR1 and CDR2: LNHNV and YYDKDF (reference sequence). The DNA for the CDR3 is TGTGCCACCAGCAGAGATAATCAGCCCCAGCATTTT. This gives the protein CATSRDNQPQHF.

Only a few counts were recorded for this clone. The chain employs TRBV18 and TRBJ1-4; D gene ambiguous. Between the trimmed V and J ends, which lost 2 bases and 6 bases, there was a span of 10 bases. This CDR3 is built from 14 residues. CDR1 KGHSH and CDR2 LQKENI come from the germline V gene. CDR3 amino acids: CASSPAGEDEKLFF. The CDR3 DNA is TGTGCCAGCTCACCAGCAGGAGAGGATGAAAAACTGTTTTTT.

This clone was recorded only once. The CDR3 region has the DNA TGTGCCAGCAAGGGGACACTGGGTACTGAAGCTTTCTTT. Translation: CASKGTLGTEAFF. The rearrangement uses TRBV27 and TRBJ1-1; TRBD1 is a possible D gene (6 bases). The CDR3 totals 13 residues. Looked up from germline, CDR1 is MNHEY and CDR2 is SMNVEV (reference sequence). Trimming shortened V by 7 bases and J by 5 bases, and 14 bases separated the two germline ends.

For the CDR3, the DNA is TGTGCCAGCAGCGGAGGACAGGGGTCCTACAATGAGCAGTTCTTC. Amino acids: CASSGGQGSYNEQFF. V and J are TRBV6-5 and TRBJ2-1; TRBD1 matches at 9 bases. This CDR3 is built from 15 residues. Per germline, CDR1 MNHEY and CDR2 SVGAGI. The junction had 4 bases not matched to a gene; V was cut back by 6 bases and J by 1 base.

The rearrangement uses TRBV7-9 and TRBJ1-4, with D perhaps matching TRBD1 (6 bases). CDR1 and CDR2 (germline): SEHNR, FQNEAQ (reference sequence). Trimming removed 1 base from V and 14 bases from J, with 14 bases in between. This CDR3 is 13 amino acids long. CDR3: CASSLVPGADLFF. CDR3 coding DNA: TGTGCCAGCAGCTTAGTTCCGGGGGCGGATCTGTTTTTT.

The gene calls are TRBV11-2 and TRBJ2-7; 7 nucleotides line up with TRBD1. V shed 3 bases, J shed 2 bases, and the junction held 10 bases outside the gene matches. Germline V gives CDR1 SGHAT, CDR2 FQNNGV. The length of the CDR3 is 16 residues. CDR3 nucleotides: TGTGCCAGCAGCTTCGAAGGGGACAGAACCCCCTACGAGCAGTACTTC. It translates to CASSFEGDRTPYEQYF. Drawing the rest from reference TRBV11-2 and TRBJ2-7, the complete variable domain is EAGVAQSPRYKIIEKRQSVAFWCNPISGHATLYWYQQILGQGPKLLIQFQNNGVVDDSQLPKDRFSAERLKGVDSTLKIQPAKLEDSAVYLCASSFEGDRTPYEQYFGPGTRLTVT.

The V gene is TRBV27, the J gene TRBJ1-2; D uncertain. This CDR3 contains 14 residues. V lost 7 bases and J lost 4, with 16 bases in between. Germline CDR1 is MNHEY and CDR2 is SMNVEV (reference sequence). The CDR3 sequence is CASKTTPTGYGYTF. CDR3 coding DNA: TGTGCCAGCAAGACTACACCTACGGGCTATGGCTACACCTTC.

CDR3: CASSPSPGRSNEKLFF. The CDR3 DNA is TGTGCCAGCAGCCCGTCCCCGGGACGGAGTAATGAAAAACTGTTTTTT. V usage is TRBV21-1 and J usage is TRBJ1-4. TRBV21-1 is shown as a pseudogene. The CDR3 sequence is 16 residues long.

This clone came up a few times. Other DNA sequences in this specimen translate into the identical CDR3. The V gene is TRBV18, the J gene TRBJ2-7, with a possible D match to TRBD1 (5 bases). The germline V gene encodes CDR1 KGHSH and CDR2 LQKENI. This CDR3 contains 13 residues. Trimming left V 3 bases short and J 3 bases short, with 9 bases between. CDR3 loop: CASSPGQSYEQYF. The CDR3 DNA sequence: TGTGCCAGCTCACCGGGGCAGAGCTACGAGCAGTACTTC.

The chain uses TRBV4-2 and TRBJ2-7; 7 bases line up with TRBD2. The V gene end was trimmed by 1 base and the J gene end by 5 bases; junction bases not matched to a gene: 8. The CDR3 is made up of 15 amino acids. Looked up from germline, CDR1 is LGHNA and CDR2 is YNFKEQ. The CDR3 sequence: CASSQAVGLEDEQYF. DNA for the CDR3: TGTGCCAGCAGCCAAGCAGTAGGACTAGAGGACGAGCAGTACTTC.

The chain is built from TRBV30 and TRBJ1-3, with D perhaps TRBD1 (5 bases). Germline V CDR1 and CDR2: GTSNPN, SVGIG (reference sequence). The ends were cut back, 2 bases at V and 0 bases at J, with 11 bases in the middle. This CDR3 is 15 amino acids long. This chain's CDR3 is CAWSFGGSSGNTIYF. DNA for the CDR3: TGTGCCTGGAGTTTTGGGGGGAGCTCTGGAAACACCATATATTTT.

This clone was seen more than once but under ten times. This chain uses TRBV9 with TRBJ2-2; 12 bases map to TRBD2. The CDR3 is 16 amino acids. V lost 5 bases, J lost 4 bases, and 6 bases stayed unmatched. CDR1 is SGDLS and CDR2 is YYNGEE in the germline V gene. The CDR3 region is CASRDLAGGPTGELFF. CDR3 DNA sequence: TGTGCCAGCAGAGATCTAGCGGGAGGGCCCACCGGGGAGCTGTTTTTT.

The DNA of the CDR3 is TGTGCCTGGAGTCTCCGGCCCCGAGGAGAGCAGTACTTC. Residues: CAWSLRPRGEQYF. The chain links TRBV30 to TRBJ2-7, with unresolved D. Trimming removed 2 bases from V and 7 bases from J, with 15 bases in between. This CDR3 contains 13 residues. CDR1 and CDR2 (germline): GTSNPN, SVGIG (reference sequence).

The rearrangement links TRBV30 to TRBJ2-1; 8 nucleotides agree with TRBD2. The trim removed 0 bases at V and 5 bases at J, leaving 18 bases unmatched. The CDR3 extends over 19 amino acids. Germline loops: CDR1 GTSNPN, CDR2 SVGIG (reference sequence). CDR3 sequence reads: CAWSVRTGGGRGGDNEQFF. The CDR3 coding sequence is TGTGCCTGGAGTGTAAGAACTGGAGGCGGCCGGGGGGGAGACAATGAGCAGTTCTTC.

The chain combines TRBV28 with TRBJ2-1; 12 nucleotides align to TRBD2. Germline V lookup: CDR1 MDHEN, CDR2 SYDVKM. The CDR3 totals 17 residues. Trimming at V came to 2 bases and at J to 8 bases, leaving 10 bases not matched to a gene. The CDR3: CASSLTLGASGRDEQFF. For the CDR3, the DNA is TGTGCCAGCAGTTTAACCCTCGGGGCTAGCGGGAGGGATGAGCAGTTCTTC. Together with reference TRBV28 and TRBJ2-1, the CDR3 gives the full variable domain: DVKVTQSSRYLVKRTGEKVFLECVQDMDHENMFWYRQDPGLGLRLIYFSYDVKMKEKGDIPEGYSVSREKKERFSLILESASTNQTSMYLCASSLTLGASGRDEQFFGPGTRLTVL.